The entry that follows covers one T cell receptor beta chain sequence. Its specificity is unknown. Trimming took 2 bases from V and 7 from J, leaving 15 bases between them. This CDR3 contains 14 residues. Germline CDR1 SGHDN, CDR2 FVKESK. The sample is drawn from a study of cytomegalovirus exposure and HLA in healthy donors. Study-wide results and limits: Later work associated 16,951 TCR beta sequences with HLA alleles at 0.05 false discovery rate. In presence/absence analyses, roughly uniform sequencing depth across donors was assumed. There were some public TCRs occurring in many donors, but most TCR sequences were rare.

The primer mix had 60 Vbeta and 13 Jbeta primers. Per the original methods: An analysis performed later counted roughly 80 million unique TCR beta chains (roughly 11 million of them shared). Libraries were prepared by immunoSEQ multiplex PCR; TCRdb keeps only in-frame clonotypes and omits some of them. Clone size and the V and J calls come from that table; the DNA yielded D and trimming. Of 100,000 to 120,000 clones listed, over 65% are singletons. This rearrangement joins TRBV14 to TRBJ2-7; D is perhaps TRBD2 (6 bases). This receptor was obtained from a woman in her 40s in good health and CMV-seropositive. Sequenced input: PBMCs. Written as DNA, the CDR3 is TGTGCCAGCAGCCAATTGCTCGGGGCGGGGGAGCAGTACTTC. It encodes CASSQLLGAGEQYF.